This entry lists 6 T cell receptor beta chains sequenced from one sample in a study of blood T cell repertoires in COVID-19. Method: immunoSEQ multiplex PCR; TCRdb's copy keeps in-frame clones and lacks some. Found here are 100,000 to 150,000 clones, approximately 74% of them singletons; the top ten hold 6%. The sample taken for sequencing was peripheral blood. These receptors were obtained from a man aged 80 or over with COVID-19, enrolled during active disease.

The chain uses TRBV9 and TRBJ2-2; TRBD2 aligns across 8 bases. This CDR3 comprises 16 residues. The trim removed 0 bases at V and 3 bases at J, leaving 4 bases unmatched. Germline V CDR1 and CDR2: SGDLS, YYNGEE. The CDR3 bases are TGTGCCAGCAGCGTAGCAGCGGGAGTAGACACCGGGGAGCTGTTTTTT. Translation: CASSVAAGVDTGELFF.

This clone was seen more than once but under ten times. The chain uses TRBV28 and TRBJ1-2, with a tentative D call TRBD1 (5 bases). Trimming stripped 2 bases from V and 10 bases from J, with 17 bases between. The CDR3 runs to 14 residues. Per germline, CDR1 MDHEN and CDR2 SYDVKM. DNA for the CDR3: TGTGCCAGCAGTTTAGCAGGGTCGGTGCGTGACTACACCTTC. This translates into CASSLAGSVRDYTF.

V and J are TRBV28 and TRBJ2-2; tentative D call: TRBD2 (7 bases). This CDR3 spans 16 amino acids. Germline V gene data show CDR1 as MDHEN and CDR2 as SYDVKM. Between the trimmed V and J ends, which lost 9 bases and 4 bases, there was a span of 21 bases. The CDR3 bases are TGTGCCAGTGGGGGTGCGGGGGCGGTAAGCACCGGGGAGCTGTTTTTT. Translating it yields CASGGAGAVSTGELFF.

The chain couples TRBV6-2 or TRBV6-3 to TRBJ2-7, with TRBD1 matching 7 bases. In germline, CDR1 is MNHEY, CDR2 SVGEGT. Losses at the gene ends were 5 bases for V and 1 base for J; bases not matched to a gene: 5. The CDR3 runs 14 residues. CDR3 nucleotide sequence: TGTGCCAGCAGTACCGGGACAGCTTCCTACGAGCAGTACTTC. As protein: CASSTGTASYEQYF.

V and J are TRBV25-1 and TRBJ2-5; 12 nucleotides align to TRBD2. The CDR3 length is 16 residues. Losses at the gene ends were 5 bases for V and 5 bases for J; bases not matched to a gene: 9. Germline CDR1 reads MGHDK; CDR2 reads SYGVNS. The CDR3 bases are TGTGCCAGCAGTCCTTCTAGCGGGAGGGCCTTGGAGACCCAGTACTTC. It encodes CASSPSSGRALETQYF.

The rearrangement uses TRBV5-6 and TRBJ2-7; 7 nucleotides agree with TRBD1. Germline-derived CDR1 and CDR2 are SGHDT and YYEEEE. V trimming: 5 bases; J trimming: 2 bases; junction bases outside the gene matches: 4. The CDR3 consists of 13 residues. The CDR3: CASSGDSPYEQYF. The CDR3 DNA is TGTGCCAGCAGTGGGGACAGCCCCTACGAGCAGTACTTC.